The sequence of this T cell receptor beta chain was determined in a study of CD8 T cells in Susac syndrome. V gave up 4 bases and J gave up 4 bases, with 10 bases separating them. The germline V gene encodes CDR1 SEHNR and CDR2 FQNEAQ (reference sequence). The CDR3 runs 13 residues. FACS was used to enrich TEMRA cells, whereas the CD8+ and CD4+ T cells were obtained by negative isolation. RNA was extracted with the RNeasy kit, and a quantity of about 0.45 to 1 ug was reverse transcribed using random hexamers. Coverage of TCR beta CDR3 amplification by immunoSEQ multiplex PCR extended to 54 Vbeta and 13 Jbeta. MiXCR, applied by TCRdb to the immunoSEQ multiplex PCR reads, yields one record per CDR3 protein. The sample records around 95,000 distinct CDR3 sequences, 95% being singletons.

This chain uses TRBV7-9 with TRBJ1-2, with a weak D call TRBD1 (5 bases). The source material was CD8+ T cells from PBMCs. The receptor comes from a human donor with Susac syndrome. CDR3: CASSSGTAYGYTF. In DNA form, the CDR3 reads TGTGCCAGCAGCTCCGGGACGGCCTATGGCTACACCTTC.